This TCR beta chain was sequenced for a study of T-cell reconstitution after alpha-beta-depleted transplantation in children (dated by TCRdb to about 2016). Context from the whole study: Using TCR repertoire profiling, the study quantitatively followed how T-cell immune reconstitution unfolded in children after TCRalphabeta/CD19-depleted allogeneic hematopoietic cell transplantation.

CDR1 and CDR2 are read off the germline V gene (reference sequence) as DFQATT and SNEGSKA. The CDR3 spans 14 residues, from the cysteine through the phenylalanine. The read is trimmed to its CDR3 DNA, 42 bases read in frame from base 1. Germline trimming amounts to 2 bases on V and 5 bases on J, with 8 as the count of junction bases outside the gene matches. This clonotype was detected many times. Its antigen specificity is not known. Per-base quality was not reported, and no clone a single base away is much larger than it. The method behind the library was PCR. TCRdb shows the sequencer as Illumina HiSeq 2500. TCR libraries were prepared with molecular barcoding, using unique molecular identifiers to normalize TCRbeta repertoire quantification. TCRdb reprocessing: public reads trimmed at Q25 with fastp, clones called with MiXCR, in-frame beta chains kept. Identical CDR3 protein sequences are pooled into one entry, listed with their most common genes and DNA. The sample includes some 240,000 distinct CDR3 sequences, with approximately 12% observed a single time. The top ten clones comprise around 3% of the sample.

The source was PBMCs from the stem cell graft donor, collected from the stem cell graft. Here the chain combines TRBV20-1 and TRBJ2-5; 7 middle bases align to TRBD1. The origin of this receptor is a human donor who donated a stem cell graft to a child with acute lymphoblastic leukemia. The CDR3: CSARSYRGAETQYF. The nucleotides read TGCAGTGCTAGATCCTACAGGGGCGCCGAGACCCAGTACTTC.